These 22 T cell receptor beta chains share one sample of origin, sequenced in a study of T cells in Graves' hyperthyroidism and ophthalmopathy. Amplification of TCR beta CDR3 regions was performed using RNA transcripts as template. RT-PCR in the first round (using the HTBI primer set) targeted the TCR CDR3. From the multiplex PCR reads, TCRdb called clonotypes with MiXCR, one entry per CDR3 protein. This sample carries about 210,000 distinct CDR3 sequences, more than 15% of them seen once, and the ten largest clones take roughly 50%. The sequencing input was blood. The receptors originated from a man aged 45-65 years with Graves' hyperthyroidism.

This chain uses TRBV5-5 with TRBJ2-3; a possible D gene is TRBD1 (5 bases). The germline V and J ends were trimmed by 2 bases and 6 bases, with 16 bases remaining between them. CDR1 and CDR2 from the germline V gene are SGHKS and YYEKEE (reference sequence). The CDR3 covers 15 residues. DNA of the CDR3: TGTGCCAGCAGCTTTACGAGACAGCCGGAGGATACGCAGTATTTT. Encoded protein: CASSFTRQPEDTQYF.

This clonotype was seen at least ten times. The V call is TRBV7-8, the J call TRBJ2-1, with 7 bases lining up with TRBD2. With V trimmed by 1 base and J by 4 bases, 7 bases remained unmatched. The CDR3 length is 16 residues. Germline values: CDR1 SGHVS, CDR2 FQNEAQ. The CDR3 region is CASSLDRGGGYNEQFF. In DNA, the CDR3 is TGTGCCAGCAGCTTAGATCGCGGGGGTGGGTACAATGAGCAGTTCTTC.

The chain uses TRBV30 and TRBJ1-4; TRBD1 might be the D (5 bases). Trimming removed 0 bases at V and 8 bases at J, with 7 bases between. The germline gives CDR1 GTSNPN, CDR2 SVGIG (reference sequence). The CDR3 covers 12 residues. The CDR3 DNA reads as TGTGCCTGGAGTGTACAGGAGGAAAAACTGTTTTTT. Protein: CAWSVQEEKLFF.

Ten or more counts support this clonotype. This sequence joins TRBV11-2 and TRBJ2-3, with TRBD1 as a possible D gene (6 bases). V gave up 1 base and J gave up 1 base, with 9 bases separating them. This CDR3 spans 15 amino acids. Germline V lookup: CDR1 SGHAT, CDR2 FQNNGV. The CDR3 coding sequence is TGTGCCAGCAGCTTAGGCCCAGGGGGCACAGATACGCAGTATTTT. As protein: CASSLGPGGTDTQYF.

The chain has TRBV2 and TRBJ2-2; 7 bases align to TRBD2. Germline CDR1 SNHLY, CDR2 FYNNEI. The CDR3 contains 14 residues. J lost 5 bases, V lost 6 bases, and 6 bases had no gene match. The CDR3 nucleotides are TGTGCCAGCAGGGCACCGGGAGGAACCGGGGAGCTGTTTTTT. Translation: CASRAPGGTGELFF.

This clonotype was detected ten times or more. V and J are TRBV7-8 and TRBJ2-1, with TRBD2 matching 11 bases. The CDR3 runs to 15 residues. Germline CDR1 SGHVS, CDR2 FQNEAQ. V was pared by 2 bases and J by 7 bases, with 4 bases of the junction left unmatched. In DNA form, the CDR3 reads TGTGCCAGCAGCTTATGGCGGACTAGCGGGAATGAGCAGTTCTTC. Translation: CASSLWRTSGNEQFF.

The V and J genes are TRBV20-1 and TRBJ2-1; 8 nucleotides match TRBD2. Germline CDR1 and CDR2: DFQATT and SNEGSKA (reference sequence). The CDR3 is 15 amino acids. The junction had 4 bases not matched to a gene; V was cut back by 0 bases and J by 3 bases. The CDR3 DNA follows: TGCAGTGCTAGAGACGGGAGGGCCCACTACAATGAGCAGTTCTTC. Translation: CSARDGRAHYNEQFF.

A word on this clonotype: This clone may be a read error of a much larger clone one base away. J is TRBJ1-1 and V is TRBV7-2; no firm D call. The CDR3 is 13 amino acids. Germline V gene lookup returns CDR1 SGHTA and CDR2 FQGNSA. The DNA for the CDR3 is TGTGCCAGCAGCTTAGCCCCAGTAACTGAAGCTTCCTTT. This translates into CASSLAPVTEASF.

This clonotype was seen ten or more times. This chain uses TRBV7-9 with TRBJ2-1; no clear D gene. This CDR3 is built from 14 residues. Germline-derived CDR1 and CDR2 are SEHNR and FQNEAQ (reference sequence). Trimming left V 2 bases short and J 6 bases short, with 11 bases between. The CDR3 spells CASSLLEVGNEQFF. The CDR3 nucleotides read TGTGCCAGCAGCTTACTTGAGGTGGGCAATGAGCAGTTCTTC.

Only a few counts were recorded for this clonotype. The V gene is TRBV29-1, the J gene TRBJ1-4; 11 bases are a match to TRBD1. The CDR3 is 19 residues long. The germline V gene has CDR1 SQVTM and CDR2 ANQGSEA. Losses at the gene ends were 2 bases for V and 4 bases for J; bases not matched to a gene: 15. CDR3 loop: CSVEPPIQDRGRSNEKLFF. DNA of the CDR3: TGCAGCGTTGAACCCCCTATCCAGGACAGGGGGCGGAGTAATGAAAAACTGTTTTTT.

This clonotype turned up a few times. The chain combines TRBV15 with TRBJ2-7; D is ambiguous. There are 17 residues in the CDR3. Deletions cut 4 bases from V and 3 bases from J, with 22 bases between. CDR1 LNHNV and CDR2 YYDKDF come from the germline V gene (reference sequence). CDR3 DNA: TGTGCCACCAGCACCTCGAAAACGGGCAGAAGAAACTACGAGCAGTACTTC. Translation: CATSTSKTGRRNYEQYF.

This clonotype was counted between two and nine times. This rearrangement joins TRBV5-1 to TRBJ2-1; D is unclear. This CDR3 is built from 14 residues. Germline CDR1 SGHRS, CDR2 YFSETQ. V lost 0 bases and J lost 8, with 12 bases in between. CDR3 sequence reads: CASSLESAFDEQFF. The CDR3 DNA reads TGCGCCAGCAGCTTGGAGTCAGCTTTTGATGAGCAGTTCTTC.

This clonotype was detected ten times or more. The chain has TRBV2 and TRBJ2-3, with D possibly being TRBD1 (6 bases). The CDR3 covers 16 residues. Per the germline V gene, CDR1 is SNHLY and CDR2 is FYNNEI. Deletions cut 4 bases from V and 5 bases from J, with 19 bases between. The CDR3 spells CASSVTGQKIGDTQYF. In DNA form, the CDR3 reads TGTGCCAGCAGTGTAACGGGACAAAAAATAGGAGATACGCAGTATTTT.

This clonotype was detected many times. The chain has TRBV7-8 and TRBJ2-7; 7 bases match TRBD1. The germline CDR1 and CDR2 sequences are SGHVS and FQNEAQ. Losses at the gene ends were 3 bases for V and 2 bases for J; bases not matched to a gene: 7. CDR3 length: 15 residues. The CDR3 loop reads CASSFLGTAPYEQYF. The CDR3 nucleotides read TGTGCCAGCAGCTTTTTGGGGACAGCTCCCTACGAGCAGTACTTC. Together with reference TRBV7-8 and TRBJ2-7, the CDR3 gives the full variable domain: GAGVSQSPRYKVAKRGQDVALRCDPISGHVSLFWYQQALGQGPEFLTYFQNEAQLDKSGLPSDRFFAERPEGSVSTLKIQRTQQEDSAVYLCASSFLGTAPYEQYFGPGTRLTVT.

The V and J genes are TRBV19 and TRBJ2-1; 14 bases are shared with TRBD2. The ends lost 3 bases at V and 6 bases at J; junction bases unmatched: 19. Per the germline V gene, CDR1 is LNHDA and CDR2 is SQIVND (reference sequence). This CDR3 has 21 amino acids. The CDR3 loop is CASSIIYPRLAGGEGGNEQFF. CDR3 coding DNA: TGTGCCAGTAGTATCATTTATCCGCGACTAGCGGGAGGGGAGGGAGGCAATGAGCAGTTCTTC.

This clonotype was seen at least ten times. The V call is TRBV28, the J call TRBJ1-1; D gene ambiguous. The CDR3 runs to 15 residues. V was clipped by 6 bases and J by 0 bases, with 14 bases between them. CDR1 is MDHEN and CDR2 is SYDVKM in the germline V gene. CDR3 sequence reads: CASSLTDEMNTEAFF. CDR3 coding DNA: TGTGCCAGCAGCCTTACGGACGAGATGAACACTGAAGCTTTCTTT. Together with reference TRBV28 and TRBJ1-1, the CDR3 gives the full variable domain: DVKVTQSSRYLVKRTGEKVFLECVQDMDHENMFWYRQDPGLGLRLIYFSYDVKMKEKGDIPEGYSVSREKKERFSLILESASTNQTSMYLCASSLTDEMNTEAFFGQGTRLTVV.

This clonotype came up a few times. The V and J genes are TRBV19 and TRBJ2-5, with 7 bases matching TRBD1. This CDR3 contains 11 residues. V dropped 5 bases and J dropped 7; count of bases not matched to a gene: 1. The germline V gene encodes CDR1 LNHDA and CDR2 SQIVND (reference sequence). CDR3 DNA sequence: TGTGCCAGTAGTGACAGGGCGACCCAGTACTTC. It is translated as CASSDRATQYF.

This chain connects TRBV4-3 to TRBJ1-3; D not certain. The V end was cut by 4 bases, the J end by 0 bases, with 13 bases between. CDR1 LGHNA and CDR2 YSLEER come from the germline V gene. CDR3 length: 16 amino acids. CDR3 DNA sequence: TGCGCCAGCAGCCGCCAATTTAGTAGCTCTGGAAACACCATATATTTT. Protein product: CASSRQFSSSGNTIYF.

The chain joins TRBV28 to TRBJ2-7, with D maybe TRBD1 (6 bases). CDR3 length: 15 residues. In germline, CDR1 is MDHEN, CDR2 SYDVKM. The V gene lost 6 bases and the J gene lost 3 bases, with 18 bases spanning the gap. The CDR3 nucleotides read TGTGCCAGCAGCCAAGCATCTCAGGGGTTCTACGAGCAGTACTTC. Translation: CASSQASQGFYEQYF.

This clonotype occurred many times. The chain links TRBV20-1 to TRBJ2-7, with TRBD1 matching over 7 bases. Looked up from germline, CDR1 is DFQATT and CDR2 is SNEGSKA (reference sequence). This CDR3 has 13 residues. Trimming cost V 3 bases and J 6 bases; bases outside gene matches: 8. This CDR3 is CSASLPGGFEQYF. The CDR3 region has the DNA TGCAGTGCTAGCCTTCCAGGGGGATTCGAGCAGTACTTC.

There are many counts of this clonotype. The V and J genes are TRBV12-3 or TRBV12-4 and TRBJ1-1; a weak D match, TRBD1 (5 bases). Trimming pared 3 bases from V and 0 bases from J, leaving 20 bases between. The CDR3 runs to 18 residues. The CDR3 here is CASSFAGGGNGVNTEAFF. CDR3 sequence (DNA): TGTGCCAGCAGTTTCGCCGGGGGGGGGAATGGGGTGAACACTGAAGCTTTCTTT.

The chain joins TRBV6-1 to TRBJ2-7, with a possible D match to TRBD1 (6 bases). CDR3 size: 13 residues. Germline V gene sequence: CDR1 MNHNS, CDR2 SASEGT. Trimming cost V 4 bases and J 1 base, with 8 bases left between them. CDR3 coding DNA: TGTGCCAGCAGTGGACAGGAGTCCTACGAGCAGTACTTC. Amino acids: CASSGQESYEQYF.